These 29 T cell receptor beta chains were sequenced from one sample in a study of glioma-infiltrating T cells. TCR alpha and beta CDR3 regions were amplified from RNA using iRepertoire nested multiplex PCR. Using its own MiXCR run on the multiplex PCR reads, TCRdb lists one record per CDR3 protein. Found here are some 120,000 distinct CDR3 sequences, 23% of them singletons; the top ten hold about 15%. Sequencing was carried out using glioma tissue, nonneoplastic brain tissue, or PBMCs (not recorded which). These receptors all stem from a human donor with low-grade glioma or glioblastoma, undergoing nonglioma brain surgery, or in good health (not recorded which).

This clonotype has at least ten counts. CDR3 sequence (DNA): TGCGCCAGCAGCCAAGTGTCTAGCGCCTTGTCCTACAATGAGCAGTTCTTC. This gives the protein CASSQVSSALSYNEQFF. J is TRBJ2-1 and V is TRBV4-1; D perhaps matches TRBD2 (6 bases). The CDR3 runs to 17 residues. Germline CDR1 MGHRA, CDR2 YSYEKL. The V and J ends lost 1 base and 1 base respectively, with 14 bases between them.

In its sample, this clonotype was seen a few times. Given a much more abundant clone one base away, this may be a read error. The chain employs TRBV7-2 and TRBJ2-5; D is possibly TRBD1 or TRBD2 (5 bases each). From germline, CDR1 is SGHTA and CDR2 FQGNSA. The CDR3 is 14 residues long. The CDR3 DNA is TGTGCCAGCCGCTTATTAAGTGGGGGAGAGACCCAGTACTTC. Its translation is CASRLLSGGETQYF.

This clonotype was seen many times. CDR3 protein: CASSLVGYEQYF. DNA for the CDR3: TGTGCCAGCAGCTTAGTCGGGTACGAGCAGTACTTC. The V and J genes are TRBV7-2 and TRBJ2-7, with no clear D. The length of the CDR3 is 12 residues. Germline V lookup: CDR1 SGHTA, CDR2 FQGNSA. Trimming stripped 1 base from V and 4 bases from J, with 5 bases between.

Ten or more counts support this clonotype. The rearrangement joins TRBV7-2 to TRBJ2-7; no reliable D call. The CDR3 totals 13 residues. The germline V gene encodes CDR1 SGHTA and CDR2 FQGNSA. V shed 4 bases and J shed 0 bases, with 7 bases lying between them. The DNA for the CDR3 is TGTGCCAGCAGCTACGGATTCTCCTACGAGCAGTACTTC. It codes for CASSYGFSYEQYF.

This clonotype was seen at least ten times. The chain recombines TRBV6-1 with TRBJ1-6, with no clear D. Trimming took off 6 bases at V and 4 bases at J, with 10 bases between the two ends. CDR3 length: 14 amino acids. Germline CDR1 is MNHNS and CDR2 is SASEGT. In DNA, the CDR3 is TGTGCCAGCAGCCAACAGATTTATAATTCACCCCTCCACTTT. Translation: CASSQQIYNSPLHF.

For this clonotype: This may arise from a read error, as a much more abundant clone is one base away. This chain joins TRBV20-1 and TRBJ2-3; TRBD2 matches at 10 bases. V shed 6 bases and J 4 bases; nucleotides not matched to a gene: 10. The CDR3 is made up of 15 amino acids. CDR1 is DFQATT and CDR2 is SNEGSKA in the germline V gene (reference sequence). The CDR3 DNA sequence: TGCAGTGCCCAAAAGGCTAGCGGGGGCCCAGATACGCAGTATTTT. Its translation: CSAQKASGGPDTQYF.

This clonotype was found many times. The chain recombines TRBV7-2 with TRBJ1-6, with D uncertain. This CDR3 spans 12 amino acids. Between the trimmed V and J ends, which lost 6 bases and 7 bases, there was a span of 7 bases. Looked up from germline, CDR1 is SGHTA and CDR2 is FQGNSA. The CDR3 nucleotides are TGTGCCAGCAGTTACTCGAATTCACCCCTCCACTTT. Amino acid sequence: CASSYSNSPLHF.

The genes are TRBV7-2 and TRBJ2-6; D is unresolved. The CDR3 is made up of 18 amino acids. Deletions cut 1 base from V and 2 bases from J, with 15 bases between. CDR1 and CDR2 (germline): SGHTA, FQGNSA. The CDR3 DNA reads as TGTGCCAGCAGCTTAGTTTCCTCCGTTGGTGCTGGGGCCAACGTCCTGACTTTC. Its protein is CASSLVSSVGAGANVLTF.

Notes on this clonotype: A much larger clone lies a single base off, so this may be a read error. The V call is TRBV5-1, the J call TRBJ2-1; the D gene is possibly TRBD2 (6 bases). Germline V gene lookup returns CDR1 SGHRS and CDR2 YFSETQ. Trimming removed 5 bases at V and 10 bases at J, with 10 bases between. This CDR3 contains 11 residues. CDR3 coding DNA: TGCGCCAGCAGTAGCGGCTACGAGCAGTTCTTC. Translation gives CASSSGYEQFF.

This clonotype was observed a few times. V gene TRBV12-3 or TRBV12-4 combines with J gene TRBJ1-3; D is perhaps TRBD1 (5 bases). Trimming shortened V by 3 bases and J by 4 bases, and 7 bases separated the two germline ends. This CDR3 has 13 residues. The CDR3: CASSFEGGNTIYF. The CDR3 region has the DNA TGTGCCAGCAGTTTCGAGGGGGGAAACACCATATATTTT.

This clonotype has a count of ten or more. The chain has TRBV6-1 and TRBJ2-7, with D perhaps being TRBD1 or TRBD2 (5 bases each). CDR1 and CDR2 from the germline V gene are MNHNS and SASEGT. The CDR3 consists of 14 residues. V lost 5 bases and J lost 3, with 14 bases in between. DNA of the CDR3: TGTGCCAGCAGTTTGATTGGGACGGGCTACGAGCAGTACTTC. Translating it yields CASSLIGTGYEQYF.

As concerns this clonotype: One junction end disagrees with the germline gene, perhaps due to a read error. CDR3 sequence reads: CASNEGTTDTLYF. Written as DNA, the CDR3 is TGTGCCAGCAATGAGGGGACGACGGATACGCTGTATTTT. This chain joins TRBV6-1 and TRBJ2-3; D is perhaps TRBD1 or TRBD2 (5 bases each). Per the germline V gene, CDR1 is MNHNS and CDR2 is SASEGT. This CDR3 has 13 amino acids.

This rearrangement joins TRBV12-3 or TRBV12-4 to TRBJ2-5; TRBD1 matches 9 bases. V trimming: 7 bases; J trimming: 9 bases; junction bases outside the gene matches: 3. The CDR3 covers 11 residues. The CDR3 bases are TGTGCCAGCACCCGACAGGGGGCCCAGTACTTC. This encodes CASTRQGAQYF.

This clonotype was detected ten times or more. The chain has TRBV20-1 and TRBJ2-6, with D perhaps given as TRBD1 or TRBD2 (6 bases each). V lost 1 base, J lost 4 bases, and 11 bases lay in between. In germline, CDR1 is DFQATT, CDR2 SNEGSKA (reference sequence). The CDR3 is made up of 15 amino acids. The CDR3, as DNA: TGCAGTGCTAGAGTCCAGGGGAGGGGGGCCAACGTCCTGACTTTC. It codes for CSARVQGRGANVLTF.

This clonotype was counted ten times or more. The rearrangement links TRBV6-1 to TRBJ2-7; D not resolved. Trimming left V 6 bases short and J 0 bases short, with 6 bases between. The germline CDR1 and CDR2 sequences are MNHNS and SASEGT. This CDR3 spans 12 amino acids. The CDR3 spells CASSWASYEQYF. CDR3 sequence (DNA): TGTGCCAGCAGCTGGGCCTCCTACGAGCAGTACTTC.

This clonotype came up many times. This chain connects TRBV6-6 to TRBJ2-2, with D unclear. This CDR3 has 16 residues. Trimming stripped 0 bases from V and 0 bases from J, with 8 bases between. The germline V gene encodes CDR1 MNHNY and CDR2 SVGAGI (reference sequence). In DNA, the CDR3 is TGTGCCAGCAGTTACTCGAGCTACGCGAACACCGGGGAGCTGTTTTTT. Translated, it gives CASSYSSYANTGELFF.

In its sample, this clonotype was seen many times. The chain has TRBV20-1 and TRBJ2-2, with D perhaps matching TRBD1 or TRBD2 (5 bases each). The CDR3 runs to 15 residues. Germline V gene lookup returns CDR1 DFQATT and CDR2 SNEGSKA (reference sequence). V was clipped by 0 bases and J by 2 bases, with 10 bases between them. The CDR3 sequence: CSARDFGANTGELFF. For the CDR3, the DNA is TGCAGTGCTAGAGATTTCGGGGCAAACACCGGGGAGCTGTTTTTT.

This clonotype was seen many times. V usage is TRBV5-1 and J usage is TRBJ2-1; D is ambiguous. Trimming stripped 3 bases from V and 10 bases from J, with 8 bases between. Germline V gene data show CDR1 as SGHRS and CDR2 as YFSETQ. The CDR3 is made up of 11 amino acids. The DNA for the CDR3 is TGCGCCAGCAGCTGGACGTCGGAGCAGTTCTTC. This sequence encodes CASSWTSEQFF.

The chain has TRBV3-1 and TRBJ2-1, with 10 positions matching TRBD1. The CDR3 runs to 15 residues. Germline values: CDR1 LGHDT, CDR2 YNNKEL (reference sequence). Unmatched junction bases numbered 6, after V lost 3 bases and J lost 7 bases. This CDR3 reads CASSQAGTGVNEQFF. CDR3 in DNA: TGTGCCAGCAGCCAGGCCGGGACAGGGGTAAATGAGCAGTTCTTC.

This clonotype was observed a handful of times. A much larger clone differs from this one at a single base, so this may be a read error. This sequence joins TRBV18 and TRBJ2-7; TRBD2 agrees at 13 bases. V was pared by 4 bases and J by 3 bases, with 6 bases of the junction left unmatched. CDR1 and CDR2 from the germline V gene are KGHSH and LQKENI. The CDR3 runs 16 residues. As DNA, the CDR3 is TGTGCCAGCTCACGACGACTAGCGGGAGGCGTCTACGAGCAGTACTTC. Translated: CASSRRLAGGVYEQYF. The full variable domain, its missing parts supplied by reference TRBV18 and TRBJ2-7, is NAGVMQNPRHLVRRRGQEARLRCSPMKGHSHVYWYRQLPEEGLKFMVYLQKENIIDESGMPKERFSAEFPKEGPSILRIQQVVRGDSAAYFCASSRRLAGGVYEQYFGPGTRLTVT.

Many counts were recorded for this clonotype. This chain connects TRBV7-2 to TRBJ1-2; D remains ambiguous. The CDR3 contains 13 residues. V lost 3 bases and J lost 2, with 7 bases in between. Germline values: CDR1 SGHTA, CDR2 FQGNSA. The CDR3 here is CASSFGSNYGYTF. The CDR3 DNA follows: TGTGCCAGCAGCTTTGGCAGCAACTATGGCTACACCTTC.

This clonotype was seen many times. The chain employs TRBV6-2 or TRBV6-3 and TRBJ2-1; TRBD2 agrees at 10 bases. Germline CDR1 and CDR2: MNHEY and SVGEGT. This CDR3 comprises 17 residues. Trimming removed 4 bases from V and 10 bases from J; junction bases left unmatched: 16. CDR3 amino acids: CASSSLPSSGSREEQFF. The DNA of the CDR3 is TGTGCCAGCAGTTCCCTCCCTTCTAGCGGGAGTCGAGAGGAGCAGTTCTTC.

Notes on this clonotype: At one of its ends the junction is not consistent with the germline gene, which may arise from a read error. The chain recombines TRBV5-5 with TRBJ2-1, with D possibly TRBD1 on 9 matching bases. CDR1 is SGHKS and CDR2 is YYEKEE in the germline V gene (reference sequence). The CDR3 is 20 amino acids. In nucleotides, the CDR3 is TGTGCCGGCAGCTGGGAACAGGGGGCGGGAGGTACAATGAGCAGGCAAAGGGAGTTCTTC. It yields the protein CAGSWEQGAGGTMSRQREFF.

At least ten counts were recorded for this clonotype. The chain employs TRBV24-1 and TRBJ2-3; 11 positions match TRBD2. Germline V gene lookup returns CDR1 KGHDR and CDR2 SFDVKD. The CDR3 length is 16 residues. J lost 2 bases, V lost 4 bases, and 4 bases had no gene match. This chain's CDR3 is CATSDRLAGSTDTQYF. The CDR3, as DNA: TGTGCCACCAGTGACCGACTAGCGGGATCCACAGATACGCAGTATTTT.

At least ten counts were recorded for this clonotype. The CDR3 loop is CASSLVFGFSGANVLTF. CDR3 coding DNA: TGTGCCAGCAGCTTAGTTTTTGGTTTCTCTGGGGCCAACGTCCTGACTTTC. V is TRBV7-2 and J is TRBJ2-6; D gene ambiguous. The CDR3 runs 17 residues. The V gene's germline CDR1 is SGHTA and CDR2 FQGNSA. The ends were cut back, 1 base at V and 0 bases at J, with 10 bases in the middle.

Concerning this clonotype itself: A read error is possible here, since a much larger clone lies one base away. V usage is TRBV7-9 and J usage is TRBJ1-1; 11 bases agree with TRBD1. Germline V lookup: CDR1 SEHNR, CDR2 FQNEAQ (reference sequence). CDR3 length: 15 amino acids. CDR3 sequence: CARSLQGQGGTEAFF. The CDR3 nucleotides are TGTGCCCGCAGCCTACAGGGACAGGGGGGGACTGAAGCTTTCTTT.

This clonotype was counted ten times or more. This rearrangement joins TRBV7-7 to TRBJ2-5; D may correspond to TRBD1 or TRBD2 (5 bases each). Trimming removed 7 bases at V and 4 bases at J, with 19 bases between. The CDR3 has 15 amino acids. From germline, CDR1 is SSHAT and CDR2 FNYEAQ (reference sequence). CDR3 DNA sequence: TGTGCCAGCACCCGGGACCGAGGATTCGGAGAGACCCAGTACTTC. It yields the protein CASTRDRGFGETQYF.

This clonotype showed up many times. The V gene is TRBV6-1, the J gene TRBJ2-7, with 7 bases lining up with TRBD2. In germline, CDR1 is MNHNS, CDR2 SASEGT. With V trimmed by 5 bases and J by 1 base, 5 bases remained unmatched. This CDR3 comprises 14 residues. The CDR3 is CASSLTSSSYEQYF. The CDR3 nucleotides read TGTGCCAGCAGTTTGACTAGCAGTTCCTACGAGCAGTACTTC.

This clonotype was recorded at least ten times. The J gene is TRBJ2-1, the V gene TRBV7-9, with 9 bases matching TRBD1. The CDR3 has 15 amino acids. Germline CDR1 SEHNR, CDR2 FQNEAQ (reference sequence). V dropped 5 bases and J dropped 6; count of bases not matched to a gene: 8. CDR3 residues: CASSQTGTGINEQFF. The CDR3 nucleotides read TGTGCCAGCAGCCAAACAGGGACAGGGATCAATGAGCAGTTCTTC.